Presented here are 14 T cell receptor beta chains from one specimen sequenced in a study of beta chain features in type 1 diabetes. The isolated RNA, all of it, was reverse transcribed, so expressed TCRB transcripts were what got sequenced. The table came from immunoSEQ multiplex PCR; TCRdb's copy has only in-frame clones and leaves some out. The table lists approximately 140,000 clones, roughly 48% of them singletons. Sequenced: Tregs from blood. Receptors originate from a man between 18 and 29 years old in good health.

This clone has just one count. V and J are TRBV15 and TRBJ2-2; no clear D. CDR3 length: 14 amino acids. Trimming took off 6 bases at V and 0 bases at J, with 8 bases between the two ends. Looked up from germline, CDR1 is LNHNV and CDR2 is YYDKDF (reference sequence). The CDR3 DNA reads TGTGCCACCAGGACAACAGCGAACACCGGGGAGCTGTTTTTT. Its translation is CATRTTANTGELFF.

The rearrangement uses TRBV5-4 and TRBJ1-2; unclear D gene. Between the trimmed V and J ends, which lost 3 bases and 5 bases, there was a span of 8 bases. CDR1 SGHNT and CDR2 YYREEE come from the germline V gene (reference sequence). CDR3 size: 12 residues. In DNA form, the CDR3 reads TGTGCCAGCAGCTACAGAAGTTATGGCTACACCTTC. It yields the protein CASSYRSYGYTF.

The chain couples TRBV28 to TRBJ2-4; no clear D gene. The V gene's germline CDR1 is MDHEN and CDR2 SYDVKM. CDR3 length: 17 amino acids. Trimming pared 4 bases from V and 0 bases from J, leaving 16 bases between. CDR3: CASSSLQILLAKNIQYF. CDR3 DNA sequence: TGTGCCAGCAGTTCGCTGCAGATTCTCCTAGCCAAAAACATTCAGTACTTC.

The CDR3 region is CASSTRPGREQYF. The CDR3 DNA reads as TGTGCCAGCAGCACCAGACCTGGGCGGGAGCAGTACTTC. This rearrangement joins TRBV7-3 to TRBJ2-5; 7 bases are shared with TRBD2. Germline CDR1 is SGHTA and CDR2 is FQGTGA. J was trimmed by 11 bases and V by 5 bases; bases with no gene match: 11. CDR3 length: 13 amino acids.

This clone has just a few counts. CDR3 nucleotide sequence: TGTGCCAGCAGTACCGAGGGAATCTCCTACAATGAGCAGTTCTTC. As protein: CASSTEGISYNEQFF. V gene TRBV11-1 combines with J gene TRBJ2-1; maybe TRBD2 (5 bases). CDR3 size: 15 residues. Trimming took 6 bases from V and 0 from J, leaving 12 bases between them. In germline, CDR1 is SGHAT, CDR2 FQDESV (reference sequence).

A few counts support this clone. The V call is TRBV6-5, the J call TRBJ1-5; D unresolved. Germline V gives CDR1 MNHEY, CDR2 SVGAGI. The CDR3 consists of 10 residues. The V gene lost 11 bases and the J gene lost 6 bases, with 8 bases spanning the gap. CDR3 sequence: CAAGVQPQHF. In nucleotides, the CDR3 is TGTGCCGCCGGGGTTCAGCCCCAGCATTTT.

This clone came up a few times. This rearrangement joins TRBV29-1 to TRBJ2-5, with D maybe TRBD2 (5 bases). Germline CDR1 is SQVTM and CDR2 is ANQGSEA. Trimming took off 5 bases at V and 4 bases at J, with 11 bases between the two ends. The CDR3 sequence is 12 residues long. The CDR3 bases are TGCAGCGTTAATGAGGGAGTAGAGACCCAGTACTTC. Amino acid sequence: CSVNEGVETQYF.

The CDR3 spells CATRGQATYEQYF. The CDR3 DNA reads as TGTGCCACGAGGGGACAGGCGACCTACGAGCAGTACTTC. The rearrangement uses TRBV10-3 and TRBJ2-7; 8 bases are a match to TRBD1. The V gene end was trimmed by 10 bases and the J gene end by 2 bases; junction bases not matched to a gene: 7. The CDR3 is 13 residues long. Germline V gene sequence: CDR1 ENHRY, CDR2 SYGVKD.

The V call is TRBV5-8, the J call TRBJ1-2; 12 nucleotides line up with TRBD1. The CDR3 totals 15 residues. Germline CDR1 is SGHTS and CDR2 is YDEGEE. V trimming: 2 bases; J trimming: 2 bases; junction bases outside the gene matches: 1. The CDR3 nucleotides are TGTGCCAGCAGCTTTGGGACAGGGGGCAACTATGGCTACACCTTC. This encodes CASSFGTGGNYGYTF.

This chain connects TRBV19 to TRBJ2-6, with TRBD1 as a possible D gene (6 bases). The germline V and J ends were trimmed by 6 bases and 4 bases, with 13 bases remaining between them. The germline V gene has CDR1 LNHDA and CDR2 SQIVND (reference sequence). This CDR3 has 15 residues. The CDR3 loop is CASREHRAGANVLTF. The CDR3 region has the DNA TGTGCCAGTAGGGAGCACAGGGCCGGGGCCAACGTCCTGACTTTC.

V and J are TRBV5-4 and TRBJ1-2; no clear D. Germline CDR1 is SGHNT and CDR2 is YYREEE (reference sequence). This CDR3 has 13 amino acids. Trimming took off 2 bases at V and 4 bases at J, with 9 bases between the two ends. CDR3 bases: TGTGCCAGCAGCTTACAGAGTGTCTATGGCTACACCTTC. Its translation is CASSLQSVYGYTF.

The chain uses TRBV7-2 and TRBJ2-7, with a possible D match to TRBD2 (5 bases). Germline V lookup: CDR1 SGHTA, CDR2 FQGNSA. With 0 bases removed from V and 3 bases from J, the gap between germline ends came to 12 bases. The CDR3 spans 15 residues. Here the CDR3 reads CASSLAGRDFYEQYF. The CDR3 DNA follows: TGTGCCAGCAGCTTAGCGGGCCGGGATTTCTACGAGCAGTACTTC.

The chain has TRBV29-1 and TRBJ2-2, with D uncertain. CDR1 SQVTM and CDR2 ANQGSEA come from the germline V gene. With 2 bases removed from V and 7 bases from J, the gap between germline ends came to 8 bases. The CDR3 loop spans 12 amino acids. The CDR3 nucleotides are TGCAGCGTTGAACGTAGGAGCGGGGAGCTGTTTTTT. It specifies CSVERRSGELFF.

This rearrangement joins TRBV18 to TRBJ2-7; the D gene is possibly TRBD1 (5 bases). V lost 2 bases and J lost 4, with 6 bases in between. The CDR3 loop spans 12 amino acids. Germline V gives CDR1 KGHSH, CDR2 LQKENI. CDR3 DNA sequence: TGTGCCAGCTCACCAAGGGGATACGAGCAGTACTTC. It specifies CASSPRGYEQYF.